A selection of T cell receptor beta chains follows, all from one sample in a study of tumor and adjacent non-tumor tissue in lung cancer. One entry per CDR3 protein results from TCRdb running MiXCR on the multiplex PCR reads. This sample yields 90,000 to 130,000 distinct CDR3 sequences, of which over 75% are seen a single time; approximately 22% belongs to the top ten. The sequencing input was lung tumor tissue. The receptors were sampled from a man between 65 and 85 years old with non-small cell lung cancer. Each CDR3 is given with its conserved first and last residue. D genes are given only for firm matches. The size field is filled for only some rows; it gives once, few, many or a size class.

>TRBJ2-7|NA|TRBV6-6|NA
CASAPVSYVQYF
TGTGCCAGCGCGCCTGTCTCCTACGTACAGTACTTC
>TRBJ1-5|NA|TRBV10-3|TRBD1
CAIRRGGVFGNQPQHF
TGTGCCATCAGAAGAGGGGGCGTCTTTGGCAATCAGCCCCAGCATTTT
>TRBJ1-6|NA|TRBV19|TRBD1
CASSMGQSSYNSPLHF
TGTGCCAGTAGTATGGGACAGAGCTCCTATAATTCACCCCTCCACTTT
>TRBJ2-1|NA|TRBV12-5|TRBD2
CASGLEPSGLAGVGVQFF
TGTGCTAGCGGTTTGGAACCCTCGGGACTAGCGGGAGTCGGGGTGCAGTTCTTC
>TRBJ1-1|NA|TRBV29-1|NA
CSVPEPGAQAGIAEALF
TGCAGCGTTCCTGAGCCCGGGGCTCAGGCTGGGATCGCTGAAGCTCTCTTT
>TRBJ1-5|NA|TRBV4-2|TRBD1
CVSSLQGTGDQPRDF
TGTGTCAGCAGCCTTCAAGGGACAGGGGATCAGCCCCGGGATTTT
>TRBJ1-4|NA|TRBV4-2|NA
CASNQDPRPKLDEKLLF
TGTGCCAGCAATCAAGATCCGAGACCTAAGTTGGATGAAAAACTGTTGTTT
>TRBJ2-5|NA|TRBV12-3/TRBV12-4|NA
CASRPAAGVAGGTQHF
NA
>TRBJ2-1|NA|TRBV11-3|TRBD1
CTSSDRRNDQFF
TGTACCAGCTCGGACAGGCGCAATGACCAGTTCTTC
>TRBJ2-6|once|TRBV6-1|NA
CASGHSGTNVLTF
TGTGCCAGCGGTCACTCTGGGACCAACGTCCTGACTTTC